This entry is about one TCR beta chain. Trimming removed 5 bases from V and 4 bases from J, with 15 bases in between. Germline V lookup: CDR1 SGHVS, CDR2 FQNEAQ. CDR3 length equals 15 residues. These data are taken from a study of T cell changes during pregnancy in multiple sclerosis. This table comes from immunoSEQ multiplex PCR, and its TCRdb copy is limited to in-frame clones, with some not included. The data show about 23,000 clones, approximately 90% seen once. The chain carries TRBV7-8 and TRBJ2-1; possible D gene TRBD2, 7 bases. The sample was CD8+ T cells from peripheral blood mononuclear cells, taken in the first trimester of pregnancy. The clonotype was recovered from a female donor with multiple sclerosis, enrolled in a pregnancy study. CDR3 sequence: CASSLRGGGYNEQFF. In nucleotides, the CDR3 is TGTGCCAGCAGCCTTCGAGGGGGGGGATACAATGAGCAGTTCTTC. The complete variable domain, with remaining parts taken from reference TRBV7-8 and TRBJ2-1, reads GAGVSQSPRYKVAKRGQDVALRCDPISGHVSLFWYQQALGQGPEFLTYFQNEAQLDKSGLPSDRFFAERPEGSVSTLKIQRTQQEDSAVYLCASSLRGGGYNEQFFGPGTRLTVL.